The count of the clone carrying this T cell receptor (beta chain) is one. At one end the junction does not follow the germline gene, possibly because of a read error. Germline V gene lookup returns CDR1 MNHEY and CDR2 SVGEGT. The CDR3 has 16 amino acids. Researchers reported that TCR beta cDNA libraries carried unique molecular identifiers. MiXCR, applied by TCRdb to the PCR reads, yields one record per CDR3 protein. The table lists about 160,000 distinct CDR3 sequences, about 37% of them singletons. The source of the sample is a study of post-analysis software for immune sequencing data. This material consisted of blood, taken after autologous hematopoietic stem cell transplantation. This chain uses TRBV6-2 or TRBV6-3 with TRBJ2-7; D is uncertain. The receptor's source is a girl aged 5-17 years with multiple sclerosis. DNA for the CDR3: TGTGCCGGCAGTTACTCATCGTGGGGAAGGTACTACGAGCAGTACTTC. It codes for CAGSYSSWGRYYEQYF.